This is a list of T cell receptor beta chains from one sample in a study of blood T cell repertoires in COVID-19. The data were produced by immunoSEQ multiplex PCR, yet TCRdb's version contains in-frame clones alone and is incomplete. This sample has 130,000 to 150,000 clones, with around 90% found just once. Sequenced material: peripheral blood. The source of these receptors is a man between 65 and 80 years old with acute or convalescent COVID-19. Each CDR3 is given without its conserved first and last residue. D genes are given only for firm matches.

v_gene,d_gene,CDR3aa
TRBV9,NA,ASSVDRQNNKQY
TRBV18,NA,ASSPITGTETQY
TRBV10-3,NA,AISDPLGTDTQY
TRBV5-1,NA,ASSFGGEVNYGYT
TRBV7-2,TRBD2,ASSGGLAAGYEQY
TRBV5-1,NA,ASSYRGASNTEAF
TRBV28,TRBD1,ASSLGDRVGGYT
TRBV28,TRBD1,ASSSGTATYGYT
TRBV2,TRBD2,ASSPASGGQETQY
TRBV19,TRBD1,ASGTGNTYGNQPQH
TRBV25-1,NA,ASSGLMRGTQETQY
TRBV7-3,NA,ASSSRRGNGYT
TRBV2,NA,ASSAGVRGTEAF
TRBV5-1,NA,ASSQEGGKNEQY
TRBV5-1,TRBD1,ASSYRGQGGGEKLF
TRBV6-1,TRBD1,ASSEQGAGTQY
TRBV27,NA,ASSFNRVGAEAF
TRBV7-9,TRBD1,ASSPQGASEAF
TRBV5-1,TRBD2,ASSVGLAGGRTDTQY
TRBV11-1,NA,ASTALTVNTEAF
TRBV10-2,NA,ASSVQVNYGYT
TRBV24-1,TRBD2,ATSDASRLAGGPSGEQF
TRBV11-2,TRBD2,ASSHRTSGISGANVLT
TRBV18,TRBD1,ASSTDRGHNQPQH
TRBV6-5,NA,ASSYSILPNTEAF
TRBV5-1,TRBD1,ASSQRTGEHEQF
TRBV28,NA,ASSSPVGPGNQPQH
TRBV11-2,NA,ASGLTNTGELF
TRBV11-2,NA,ASSHYRASGNTIY
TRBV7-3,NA,ASSRDTNQPQH
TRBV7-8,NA,ASSLGQTDNEQF
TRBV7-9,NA,ASSFWTDRLETQY
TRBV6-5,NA,ASSPTVNTEAF
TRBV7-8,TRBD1,ASSLGGTGIHEKLF